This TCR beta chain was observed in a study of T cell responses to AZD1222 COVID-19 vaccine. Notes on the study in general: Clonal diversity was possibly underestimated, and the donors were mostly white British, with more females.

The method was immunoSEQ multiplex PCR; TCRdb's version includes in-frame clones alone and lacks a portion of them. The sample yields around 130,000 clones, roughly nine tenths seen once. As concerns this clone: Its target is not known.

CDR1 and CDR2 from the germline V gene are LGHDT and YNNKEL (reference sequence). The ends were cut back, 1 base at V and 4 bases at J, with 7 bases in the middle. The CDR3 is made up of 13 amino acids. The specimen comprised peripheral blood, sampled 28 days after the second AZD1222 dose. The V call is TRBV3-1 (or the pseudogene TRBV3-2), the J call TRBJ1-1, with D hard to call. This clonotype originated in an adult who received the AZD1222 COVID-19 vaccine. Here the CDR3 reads CASSQVIGTEAFF. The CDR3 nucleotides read TGTGCCAGCAGCCAAGTGATTGGCACTGAAGCTTTCTTT.